The T cell receptor (beta chain) under discussion was sequenced for a study of blood T cell repertoires in COVID-19 (dated by TCRdb to 2018 to 2021). Background on the whole study: Collaborator samples came from the United States, Italy and Spain and covered acute and convalescent phases of COVID-19. The prospective study material was composed of cDNA or gDNA derived from T cells, B-cell-depleted T cells, or PBMCs. Subjects who had been exposed to COVID-19, were actively infected with it, or had recovered from it provided the deeply sampled blood TCRbeta repertoires that made up the dataset. The repertoires were released in a freely available public database intended as a resource for research on the immune response to SARS-CoV-2. Samples were obtained from the ongoing ImmuneRACE study (first 160 participants) and from 1,254 subjects provided by 6 global collaborators. A de-identified subject ID, COVID-19 status, age in years and sex were almost always included in the sample metadata. Where available, HLA class I and class II types were taken from metadata supplied by the sample provider and were not determined by assay-based typing.

In Seattle, one collaborating source enrolled patients while the infection was active and tracked those patients longitudinally over the course of disease. The collaborating institutions used their own protocols to collect whole blood in K2EDTA tubes. For TCRbeta analysis, collaborators shipped samples in one of three forms: frozen whole blood, isolated PBMCs, or DNA extracted from either of those sample types. For this chain, trimming is 6 bases at the V end and 7 bases at the J end, and the number of junction bases without a gene match is 7. The CDR3 contains 15 residues, cysteine and phenylalanine counted. The CDR3 DNA has 45 bases and is translated from base 1. The germline V gene (reference sequence) supplies CDR1 LNHNV and CDR2 YYDKDF. TCRbeta CDR3 regions were amplified from genomic DNA by means of the immunoSEQ Assay, a bias-controlled multiplex PCR. The study's own analysis went as follows. Within the assay, amplification of reference gene primers was used to estimate how many nucleated cells each sample contained. Sequence reads were collapsed and filtered to measure the absolute abundance of every unique TCRbeta CDR3 rearrangement. For each sample, productive Simpson clonality was calculated as the square root of Simpson's diversity index across productive rearrangements. Entries here come from immuneACCESS through TCRdb and include only in-frame sequences with V and J called. Some clones fail to appear in such tables; in the studies checked, an unresolved V gene covers under half of the shortfall, and the cause of the remainder is unknown. For V, J and clone size, that table is used; D and trimming come from the DNA. In this sample the table shows roughly 460,000 clones, approximately 90% of which occur a single time. Roughly 0.78% of the sample is in the top ten clones.

Points on this clone: It lacks a known antigen. Qualities for individual bases were not recorded, and no much larger clone is one base off.

What the research found in general, with its limitations: Clinical and demographic metadata were provided uncurated, with the amount varying by source and participant.

The origin of this receptor is a man younger than 30 with COVID-19, enrolled during active disease. Sequences were obtained from peripheral blood. The chain is made from TRBV15 and TRBJ2-1, with 12 middle bases fitting TRBD2. The bases read TGTGCCACCAGTGCTAGCGGGAGGGGGGGAAATGAGCAGTTCTTC. Its translation reads: CATSASGRGGNEQFF. With all but the CDR3 taken from the reference TRBV15 and TRBJ2-1 genes, the full variable domain is: DAMVIQNPRYQVTQFGKPVTLSCSQTLNHNVMYWYQQKSSQAPKLLFHYYDKDFNNEADTPDNFQSRRPNTSFCFLDIRSPGLGDTAMYLCATSASGRGGNEQFFGPGTRLTVL.